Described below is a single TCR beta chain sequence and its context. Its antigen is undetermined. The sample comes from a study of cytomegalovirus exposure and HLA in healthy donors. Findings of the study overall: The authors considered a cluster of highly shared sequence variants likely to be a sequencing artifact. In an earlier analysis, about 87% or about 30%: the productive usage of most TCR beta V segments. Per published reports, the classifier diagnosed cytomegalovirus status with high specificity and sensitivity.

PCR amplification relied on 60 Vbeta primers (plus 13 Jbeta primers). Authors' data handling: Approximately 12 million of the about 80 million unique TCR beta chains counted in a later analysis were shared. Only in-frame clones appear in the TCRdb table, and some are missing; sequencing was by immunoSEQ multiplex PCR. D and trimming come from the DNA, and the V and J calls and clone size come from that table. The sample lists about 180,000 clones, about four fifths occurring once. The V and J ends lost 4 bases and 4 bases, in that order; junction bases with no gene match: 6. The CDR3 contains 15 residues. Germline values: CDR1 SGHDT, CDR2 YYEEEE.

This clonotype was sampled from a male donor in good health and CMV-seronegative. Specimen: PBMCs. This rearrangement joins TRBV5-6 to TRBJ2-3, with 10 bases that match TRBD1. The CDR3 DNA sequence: TGTGCCAGCAGCGGGAAGGACAGGGGGTCAGATACGCAGTATTTT. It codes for CASSGKDRGSDTQYF.